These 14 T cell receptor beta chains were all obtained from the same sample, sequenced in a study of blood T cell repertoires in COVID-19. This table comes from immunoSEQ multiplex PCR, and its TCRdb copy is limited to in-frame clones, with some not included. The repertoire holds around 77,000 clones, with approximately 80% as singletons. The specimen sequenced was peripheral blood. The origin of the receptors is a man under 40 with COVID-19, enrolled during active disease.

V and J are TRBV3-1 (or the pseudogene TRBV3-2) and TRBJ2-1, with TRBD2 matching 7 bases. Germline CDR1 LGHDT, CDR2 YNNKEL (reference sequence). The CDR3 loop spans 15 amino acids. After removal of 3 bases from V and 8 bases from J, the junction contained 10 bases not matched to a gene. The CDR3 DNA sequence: TGTGCCAGCAGCCAGGGCGGGGGAGCGGGCCATGAGCAGTTCTTC. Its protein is CASSQGGGAGHEQFF.

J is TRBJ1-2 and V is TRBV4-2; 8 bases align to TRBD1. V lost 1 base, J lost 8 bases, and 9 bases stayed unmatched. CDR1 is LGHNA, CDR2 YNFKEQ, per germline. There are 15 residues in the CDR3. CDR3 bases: TGTGCCAGCAGCCAAGTCCGGACAGGGAGTTGGGGCTACACCTTC. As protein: CASSQVRTGSWGYTF.

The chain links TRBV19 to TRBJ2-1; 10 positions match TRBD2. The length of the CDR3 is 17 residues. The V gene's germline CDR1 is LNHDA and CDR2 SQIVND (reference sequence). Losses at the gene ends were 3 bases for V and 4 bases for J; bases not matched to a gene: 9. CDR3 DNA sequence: TGTGCCAGTAGTATTGGAGGACTAGCGGTCACTTACAATGAGCAGTTCTTC. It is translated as CASSIGGLAVTYNEQFF. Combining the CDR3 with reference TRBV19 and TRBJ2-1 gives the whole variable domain DGGITQSPKYLFRKEGQNVTLSCEQNLNHDAMYWYRQDPGQGLRLIYYSQIVNDFQKGDIAEGYSVSREKKESFPLTVTSAQKNPTAFYLCASSIGGLAVTYNEQFFGPGTRLTVL.

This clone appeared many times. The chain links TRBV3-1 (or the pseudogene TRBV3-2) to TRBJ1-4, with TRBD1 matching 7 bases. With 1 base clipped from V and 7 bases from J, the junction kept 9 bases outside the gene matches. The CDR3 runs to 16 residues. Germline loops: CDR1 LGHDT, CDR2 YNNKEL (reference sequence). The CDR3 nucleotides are TGTGCCAGCAGCCAAGTTTCGGAGGGGGCAGGTGAAAAACTGTTTTTT. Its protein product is CASSQVSEGAGEKLFF.

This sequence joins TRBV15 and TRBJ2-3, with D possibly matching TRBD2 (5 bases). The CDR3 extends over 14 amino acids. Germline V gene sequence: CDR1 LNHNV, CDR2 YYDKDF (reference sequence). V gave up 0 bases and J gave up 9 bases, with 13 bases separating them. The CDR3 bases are TGTGCCACCAGCAGAGATGGTGGTAGCGAGACGCAGTATTTT. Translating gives CATSRDGGSETQYF.

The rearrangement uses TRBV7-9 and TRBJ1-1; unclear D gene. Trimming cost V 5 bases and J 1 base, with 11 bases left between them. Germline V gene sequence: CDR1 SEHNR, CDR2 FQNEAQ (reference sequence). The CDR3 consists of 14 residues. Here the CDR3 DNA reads TGTGCCAGCAGCACCACCACAGAGAACACTGAAGCTTTCTTT. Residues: CASSTTTENTEAFF.

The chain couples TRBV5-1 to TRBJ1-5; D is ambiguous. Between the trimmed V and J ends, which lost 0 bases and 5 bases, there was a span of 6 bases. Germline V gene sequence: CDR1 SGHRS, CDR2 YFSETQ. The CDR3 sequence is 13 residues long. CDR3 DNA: TGCGCCAGCAGCTTGGGGCCAGATCAGCCCCAGCATTTT. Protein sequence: CASSLGPDQPQHF.

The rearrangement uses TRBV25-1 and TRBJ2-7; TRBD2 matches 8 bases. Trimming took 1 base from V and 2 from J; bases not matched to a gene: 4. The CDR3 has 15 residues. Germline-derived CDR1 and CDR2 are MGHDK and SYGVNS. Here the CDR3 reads CASSESAGGTYEQYF. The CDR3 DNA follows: TGTGCCAGCAGTGAATCCGCGGGAGGAACCTACGAGCAGTACTTC.

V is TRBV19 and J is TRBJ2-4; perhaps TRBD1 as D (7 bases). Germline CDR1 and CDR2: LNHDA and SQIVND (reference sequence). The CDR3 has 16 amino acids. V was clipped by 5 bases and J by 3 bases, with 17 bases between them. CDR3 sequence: CASSDGGGAGKNIQYF. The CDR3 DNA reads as TGTGCCAGTAGTGACGGAGGGGGCGCCGGCAAAAACATTCAGTACTTC. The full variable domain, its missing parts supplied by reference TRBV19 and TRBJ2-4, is DGGITQSPKYLFRKEGQNVTLSCEQNLNHDAMYWYRQDPGQGLRLIYYSQIVNDFQKGDIAEGYSVSREKKESFPLTVTSAQKNPTAFYLCASSDGGGAGKNIQYFGAGTRLSVL.

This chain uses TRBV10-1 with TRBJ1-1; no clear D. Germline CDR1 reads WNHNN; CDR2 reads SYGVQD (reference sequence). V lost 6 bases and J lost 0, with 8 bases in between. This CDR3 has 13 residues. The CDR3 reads CASRQSLNTEAFF. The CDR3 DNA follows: TGCGCCAGCAGACAGAGCTTGAACACTGAAGCTTTCTTT.

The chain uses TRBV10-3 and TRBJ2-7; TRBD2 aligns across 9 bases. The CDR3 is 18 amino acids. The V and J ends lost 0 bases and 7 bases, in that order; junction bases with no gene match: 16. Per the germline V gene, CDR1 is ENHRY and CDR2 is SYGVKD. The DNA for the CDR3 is TGTGCCATCAGTGAGTCCGGGCTAGCGGGAAACCGGAGGAGGGAGCAGTACTTC. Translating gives CAISESGLAGNRRREQYF.

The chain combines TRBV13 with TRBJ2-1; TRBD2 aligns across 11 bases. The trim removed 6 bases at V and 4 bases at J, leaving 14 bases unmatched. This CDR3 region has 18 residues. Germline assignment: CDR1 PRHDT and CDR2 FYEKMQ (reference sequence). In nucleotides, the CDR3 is TGTGCCAGCAGTAGTGGGACTAGCGGCCCTTCAAATTACAATGAGCAGTTCTTC. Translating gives CASSSGTSGPSNYNEQFF.

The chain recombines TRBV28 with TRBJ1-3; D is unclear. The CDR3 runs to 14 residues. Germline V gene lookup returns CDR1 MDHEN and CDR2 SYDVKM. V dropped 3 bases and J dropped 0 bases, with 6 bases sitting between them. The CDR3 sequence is CASSFSFSGNTIYF. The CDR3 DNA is TGTGCCAGCAGTTTCTCGTTCTCTGGAAACACCATATATTTT.

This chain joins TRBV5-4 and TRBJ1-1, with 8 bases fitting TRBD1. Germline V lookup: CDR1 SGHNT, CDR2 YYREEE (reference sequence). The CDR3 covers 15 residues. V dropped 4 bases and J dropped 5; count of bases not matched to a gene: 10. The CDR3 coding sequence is TGTGCCAGCAGCCCGAGGAACAGGGGGAATACTGAAGCTTTCTTT. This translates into CASSPRNRGNTEAFF.